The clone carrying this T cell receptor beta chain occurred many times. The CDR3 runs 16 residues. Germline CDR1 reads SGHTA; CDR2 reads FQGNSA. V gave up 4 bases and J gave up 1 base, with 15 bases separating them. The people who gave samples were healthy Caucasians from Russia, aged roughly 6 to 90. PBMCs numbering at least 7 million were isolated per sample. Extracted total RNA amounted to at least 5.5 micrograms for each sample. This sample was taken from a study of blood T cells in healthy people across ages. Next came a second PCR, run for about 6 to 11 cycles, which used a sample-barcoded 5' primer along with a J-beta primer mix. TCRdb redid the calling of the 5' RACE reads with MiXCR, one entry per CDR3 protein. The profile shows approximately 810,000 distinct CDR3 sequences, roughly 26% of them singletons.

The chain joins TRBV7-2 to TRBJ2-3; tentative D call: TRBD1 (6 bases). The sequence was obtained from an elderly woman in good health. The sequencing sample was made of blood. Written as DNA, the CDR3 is TGTGCCAGCAGCTCCCCCCCGGGACATCGCACAGATACGCAGTATTTT. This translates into CASSSPPGHRTDTQYF. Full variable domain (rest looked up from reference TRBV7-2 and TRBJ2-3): GAGVSQSPSNKVTEKGKDVELRCDPISGHTALYWYRQSLGQGLEFLIYFQGNSAPDKSGLPSDRFSAERTGGSVSTLTIQRTQQEDSAVYLCASSSPPGHRTDTQYFGPGTRLTVL.